The present T cell receptor beta chain was sequenced within a study of cytomegalovirus exposure and HLA in healthy donors. Points from the study as a whole: Earlier analysis found most TCR beta V segments productive about 90% or about 30% of the time. Researchers catalogued approximately 170 TCR beta chains as cytomegalovirus-associated.

Of note for this clone: Antigen: not known.

The PCR used 60 Vbeta and 13 Jbeta primers. The repertoire was sequenced with immunoSEQ multiplex PCR; TCRdb's copy has only in-frame clones and lacks some. Of approximately 140,000 clones listed, around 60% are singletons. The CDR3 is made up of 13 amino acids. Per the germline V gene, CDR1 is SNHLY and CDR2 is FYNNEI. The trim removed 4 bases at V and 4 bases at J, leaving 2 bases unmatched. The sequence was collected from an older woman in good health and CMV-seropositive. Specimen: PBMCs. V is TRBV2 and J is TRBJ1-1, with TRBD1 matching over 8 bases. CDR3 bases: TGTGCCAGCAGTGGCCAGGGGGCCACTGAAGCTTTCTTT. Its translation: CASSGQGATEAFF. The variable domain in full, with the rest retrieved from reference TRBV2 and TRBJ1-1, is EPEVTQTPSHQVTQMGQEVILRCVPISNHLYFYWYRQILGQKVEFLVSFYNNEISEKSEIFDDQFSVERPDGSNFTLKIRSTKLEDSAMYFCASSGQGATEAFFGQGTRLTVV.